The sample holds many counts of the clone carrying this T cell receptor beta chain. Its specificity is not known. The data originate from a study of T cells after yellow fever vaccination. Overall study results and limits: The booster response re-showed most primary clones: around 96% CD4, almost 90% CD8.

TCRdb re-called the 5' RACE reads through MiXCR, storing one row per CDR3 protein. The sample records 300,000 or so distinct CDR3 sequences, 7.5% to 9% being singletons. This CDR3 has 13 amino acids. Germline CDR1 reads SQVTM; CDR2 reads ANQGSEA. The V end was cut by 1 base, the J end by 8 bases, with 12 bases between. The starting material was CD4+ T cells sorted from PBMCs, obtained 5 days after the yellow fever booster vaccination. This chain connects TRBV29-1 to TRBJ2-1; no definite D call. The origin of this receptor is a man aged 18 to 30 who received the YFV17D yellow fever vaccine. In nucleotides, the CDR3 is TGCAGCGTTGAAGCAGACTTAGCATATGAGCAGTTCTTC. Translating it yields CSVEADLAYEQFF.